The entry below describes one TCR beta chain. As yet, its antigen is unknown. The sample is drawn from a study of T cells in localized non-small cell lung cancer. General study findings and limits: Appearing in adjacent lung were a median 57 of the top 100 tumor clones. Among the tissues sampled, uninvolved adjacent lung had the highest T cell clonality, above tumor.

Method: immunoSEQ multiplex PCR; TCRdb's copy keeps in-frame clones and lacks some. The sample carries about 78,000 clones, approximately 84% recorded once. This TCR came from a man between 40 and 69 years old with stage I lung adenocarcinoma. The material was peripheral blood, obtained before any cancer treatment.

CDR3 DNA sequence: TGTGCCAGCAGTTCCCCCGCTGGGGCTAGCGTTCAAGTTACCGGGGAGCTGTTTTTT. This sequence encodes CASSSPAGASVQVTGELFF. The chain links TRBV28 to TRBJ2-2; a possible D gene is TRBD2 (6 bases). The V end lost 4 bases, the J end lost 5 bases, and 26 bases lay between the germline ends. From germline, CDR1 is MDHEN and CDR2 SYDVKM. CDR3 length: 19 residues.